This T cell receptor beta chain was sequenced for a study of blood T cells in healthy people across ages. Trimming pared 6 bases from V and 10 bases from J, leaving 34 bases between. CDR3 length: 18 residues. The germline V gene encodes CDR1 DFQATT and CDR2 SNEGSKA (reference sequence). Sample-barcoded 5' priming and a J-beta primer mix drove a second PCR of roughly 6 to 12 cycles. TCRdb re-called the 5' RACE reads through MiXCR, storing one row per CDR3 protein. The sample holds more than 1,400,000 distinct CDR3 sequences, approximately 40% seen once. The sample comprised blood. The chain is built from TRBV20-1 and TRBJ2-1; perhaps D is TRBD1 or TRBD2 (7 bases each). The sequence derives from a woman aged 18-35 years in good health. The CDR3 loop reads CSAAATGWGRDPLREQFF. The CDR3 nucleotides are TGCAGTGCCGCAGCGACAGGGTGGGGGAGGGACCCCCTTAGAGAGCAGTTCTTC.